This T cell receptor beta chain was identified in a study of siplizumab effects on memory and regulatory T cells. Data came from immunoSEQ multiplex PCR; TCRdb stores just in-frame clones and leaves some out. The sample gives about 120,000 clones, just under 95% of which show up once; under 0.2% is in the top ten. V lost 2 bases and J lost 4; bases outside the gene matches: 8. CDR1 is SEHNR and CDR2 is FQNEAQ in the germline V gene (reference sequence). The CDR3 is 16 residues long. The sequence came from a human donor in good health. This chain links TRBV7-9 with TRBJ2-7, with TRBD1 matching over 10 bases. The sequenced material came from non-Treg CD4+ T cells sorted from blood. The CDR3 is CASSLMRQGAFYEQYF. CDR3 DNA sequence: TGTGCCAGCAGCTTAATGCGACAGGGGGCTTTTTACGAGCAGTACTTC.